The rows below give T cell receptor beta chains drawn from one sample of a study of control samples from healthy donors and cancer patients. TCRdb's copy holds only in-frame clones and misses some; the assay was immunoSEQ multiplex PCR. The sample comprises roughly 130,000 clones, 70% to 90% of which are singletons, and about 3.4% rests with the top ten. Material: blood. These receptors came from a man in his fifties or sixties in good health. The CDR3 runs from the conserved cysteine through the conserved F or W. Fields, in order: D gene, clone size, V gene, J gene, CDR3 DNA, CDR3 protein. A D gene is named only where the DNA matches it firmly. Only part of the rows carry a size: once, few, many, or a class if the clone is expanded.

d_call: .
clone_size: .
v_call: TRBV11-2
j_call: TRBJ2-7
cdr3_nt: TGTGCCAGCAGCTCTTACAGCCTCCTGTACTTC
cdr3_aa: CASSSYSLLYF

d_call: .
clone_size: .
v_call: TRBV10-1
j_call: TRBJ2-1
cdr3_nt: TGCGCCAGCAGTGACCCCGGTGGACCAGGCGACAATGAGCAGTTCTTC
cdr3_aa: CASSDPGGPGDNEQFF

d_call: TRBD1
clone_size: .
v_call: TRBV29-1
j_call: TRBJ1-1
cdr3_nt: TGCAGCGTTGGGGAACAGGGGGGGAACACTGAAGCTTTCTTT
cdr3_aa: CSVGEQGGNTEAFF

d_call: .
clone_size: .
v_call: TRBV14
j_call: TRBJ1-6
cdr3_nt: TGTGCCAGCAGCCCAACAAAGACAGCAAATTATAATTCACCCCTCCACTTT
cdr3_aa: CASSPTKTANYNSPLHF

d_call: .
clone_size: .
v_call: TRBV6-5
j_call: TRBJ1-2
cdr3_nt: TGTGCCAGCAGGTCAGAGCTTGGCTACACCTTC
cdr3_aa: CASRSELGYTF

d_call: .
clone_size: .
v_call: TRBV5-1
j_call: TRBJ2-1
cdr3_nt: TGCGCCAGCAGCTTAGGACAGAGAGGCAATGAGCAGTTCTTC
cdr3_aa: CASSLGQRGNEQFF

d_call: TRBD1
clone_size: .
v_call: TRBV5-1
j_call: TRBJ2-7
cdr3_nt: TGCGCCAGCAGCACCGGACAGGCGCTCTACGAGCAGTACTTC
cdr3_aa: CASSTGQALYEQYF

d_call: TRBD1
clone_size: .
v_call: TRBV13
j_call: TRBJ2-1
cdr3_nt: TGTGCCAGCAGCCTCGGGACAGGGCAAGCCTACAATGAGCAGTTCTTC
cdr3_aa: CASSLGTGQAYNEQFF

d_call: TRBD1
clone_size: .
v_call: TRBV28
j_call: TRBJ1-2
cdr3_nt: TGTGCCAGCAGTCTGACAGGGGGCTATGGCTACACCTTC
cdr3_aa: CASSLTGGYGYTF

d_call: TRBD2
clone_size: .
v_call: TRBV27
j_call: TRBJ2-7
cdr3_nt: TGTGCCAGCAGCCATCCCATGTTGGGACTAGCGGGAGAGTCCTACGAGCAGTACTTC
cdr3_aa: CASSHPMLGLAGESYEQYF

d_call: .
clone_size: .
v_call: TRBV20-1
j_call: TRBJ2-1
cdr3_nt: TGCAGTGCTAGAGAACAGTGGGAGCAGTTCTTC
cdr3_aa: CSAREQWEQFF

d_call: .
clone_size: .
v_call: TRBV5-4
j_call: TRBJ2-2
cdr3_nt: TGTGCCAGCAGCTTGCAGGGAAACGCGAACACCGGGGAGCTGTTTTTT
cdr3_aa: CASSLQGNANTGELFF

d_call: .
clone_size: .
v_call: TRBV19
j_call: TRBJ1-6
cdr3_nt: TGTGCCAGTAGTACCTCCACTAATCCCCTCCACTTT
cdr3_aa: CASSTSTNPLHF

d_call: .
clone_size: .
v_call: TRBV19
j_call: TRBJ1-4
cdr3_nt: TGTGCCAGTAGTATAGATCTTCCAGGCCTGGGTGGAAAACTGTTTTTT
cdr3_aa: CASSIDLPGLGGKLFF

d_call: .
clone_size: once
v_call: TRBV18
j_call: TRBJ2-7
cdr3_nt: TGTGCCAGCTCACCATCTCGACTAGGTCCAAGCGAGCAGTACTTC
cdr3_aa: CASSPSRLGPSEQYF